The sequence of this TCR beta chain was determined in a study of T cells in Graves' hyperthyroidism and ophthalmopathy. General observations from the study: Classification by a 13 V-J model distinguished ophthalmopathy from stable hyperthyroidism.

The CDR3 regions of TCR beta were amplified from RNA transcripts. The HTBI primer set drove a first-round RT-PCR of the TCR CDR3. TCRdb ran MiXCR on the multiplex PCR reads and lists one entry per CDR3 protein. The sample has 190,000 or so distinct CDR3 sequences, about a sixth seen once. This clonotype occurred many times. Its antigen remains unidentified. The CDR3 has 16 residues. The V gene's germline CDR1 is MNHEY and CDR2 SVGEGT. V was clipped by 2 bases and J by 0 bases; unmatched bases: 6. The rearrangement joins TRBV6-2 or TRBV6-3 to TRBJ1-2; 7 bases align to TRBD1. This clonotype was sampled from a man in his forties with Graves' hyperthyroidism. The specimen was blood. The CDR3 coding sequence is TGTGCCAGCAGTTACACGGGACAGAGAGCTAACTATGGCTACACCTTC. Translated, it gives CASSYTGQRANYGYTF.